The next 31 T cell receptor beta chains were all read from a single sample in a study of blood T cell repertoires in COVID-19. TCRdb keeps only in-frame clones here, not all; method: immunoSEQ multiplex PCR. The table lists more than 110,000 clones, 84% of them singletons. Sequencing input: peripheral blood. These TCRs come from a human donor in a cohort sampled during active COVID-19.

This clone turned up a few times. V and J are TRBV7-8 and TRBJ1-1; a possible D gene is TRBD1 (6 bases). V gave up 5 bases and J gave up 3 bases, with 13 bases separating them. Looked up from germline, CDR1 is SGHVS and CDR2 is FQNEAQ. The CDR3 is made up of 14 amino acids. The CDR3 sequence is CASSNRAGDTEAFF. As DNA, the CDR3 is TGTGCCAGCAGCAACAGGGCCGGGGACACTGAAGCTTTCTTT.

This chain links TRBV3-1 (or the pseudogene TRBV3-2) with TRBJ1-3; D gene uncertain. CDR3 size: 14 residues. Germline values: CDR1 LGHDT, CDR2 YNNKEL (reference sequence). V was clipped by 6 bases and J by 0 bases, with 9 bases between them. The CDR3 region is CASRPESSGNTIYF. DNA for the CDR3: TGTGCCAGCAGGCCCGAGAGCTCTGGAAACACCATATATTTT.

Written as DNA, the CDR3 is TGTGCCAGCAGCAAAAGAGTCGACAGGGTTTATAATTCACCCCTCCACTTT. It yields the protein CASSKRVDRVYNSPLHF. V usage is TRBV21-1 and J usage is TRBJ1-6; the tabulated D call, TRBD1, remains unverified against the DNA. TRBV21-1 is classified as a pseudogene. The CDR3 covers 17 residues.

The V call is TRBV7-9, the J call TRBJ2-2; 9 positions match TRBD2. Per germline, CDR1 SEHNR and CDR2 FQNEAQ (reference sequence). The CDR3 spans 14 residues. The V and J ends lost 5 bases and 7 bases, in that order; junction bases with no gene match: 5. The CDR3 DNA is TGTGCCAGCAGCAGACTAGCGGCTGGCGGGGAGCTGTTTTTT. This sequence encodes CASSRLAAGGELFF.

The J gene is TRBJ2-7, the V gene TRBV5-4; TRBD1 aligns across 11 bases. The V gene's germline CDR1 is SGHNT and CDR2 YYREEE (reference sequence). Trimming took 3 bases from V and 2 from J; bases not matched to a gene: 4. The length of the CDR3 is 15 residues. The CDR3: CASSWGDRGAYEQYF. The CDR3 coding sequence is TGTGCCAGCAGCTGGGGGGACAGGGGGGCCTACGAGCAGTACTTC.

This rearrangement joins TRBV4-2 to TRBJ1-2, with D perhaps matching TRBD1 (6 bases). The CDR3 runs to 15 residues. CDR1 is LGHNA and CDR2 is YNFKEQ in the germline V gene. Trimming pared 0 bases from V and 8 bases from J, leaving 16 bases between. The DNA of the CDR3 is TGTGCCAGCAGCCAAGAAATCGGGGGGCCGTCGGGCTACACCTTC. Translated, it gives CASSQEIGGPSGYTF.

The chain couples TRBV6-2 or TRBV6-3 to TRBJ2-3; tentatively, D is TRBD1 (6 bases). The CDR3 runs 14 residues. Trimming cost V 4 bases and J 2 bases, with 10 bases left between them. CDR1 is MNHEY and CDR2 is SVGEGT in the germline V gene. As DNA, the CDR3 is TGTGCCAGCAGTTGGGGGCAGTCCACAGATACGCAGTATTTT. This translates into CASSWGQSTDTQYF.

The rearrangement uses TRBV7-2 and TRBJ1-4; TRBD1 agrees at 8 bases. The V segment lost 5 bases and the J segment 7 bases; nucleotides outside the gene matches: 9. The CDR3 runs to 15 residues. The germline V gene has CDR1 SGHTA and CDR2 FQGNSA. CDR3 region: CASSLGQGWGEKLFF. CDR3 DNA sequence: TGTGCCAGCAGCCTAGGACAGGGCTGGGGTGAAAAACTGTTTTTT. Complete variable domain (other parts from reference TRBV7-2 and TRBJ1-4): GAGVSQSPSNKVTEKGKDVELRCDPISGHTALYWYRQSLGQGLEFLIYFQGNSAPDKSGLPSDRFSAERTGGSVSTLTIQRTQQEDSAVYLCASSLGQGWGEKLFFGSGTQLSVL.

The V call is TRBV30, the J call TRBJ2-5; 10 nucleotides align to TRBD2. V gave up 1 base and J gave up 4 bases; unmatched junction bases: 3. Germline-derived CDR1 and CDR2 are GTSNPN and SVGIG (reference sequence). The CDR3 has 14 residues. Here the CDR3 reads CAWSAGLAVETQYF. The DNA of the CDR3 is TGTGCCTGGAGTGCCGGACTAGCGGTAGAGACCCAGTACTTC.

The chain uses TRBV10-3 and TRBJ2-3, with D unclear. V dropped 7 bases and J dropped 1 base, with 6 bases sitting between them. The CDR3 length is 12 residues. The germline gives CDR1 ENHRY, CDR2 SYGVKD. The CDR3 DNA is TGTGCCATCACTAGTGGCACAGATACGCAGTATTTT. It specifies CAITSGTDTQYF.

This clone was seen only once. This chain links TRBV5-1 with TRBJ1-2; D is perhaps TRBD1 (6 bases). Trimming took off 2 bases at V and 7 bases at J, with 15 bases between the two ends. Germline V gene sequence: CDR1 SGHRS, CDR2 YFSETQ. CDR3 length: 14 amino acids. The CDR3 nucleotides are TGCGCCAGCAGCTTACTACAGGGTGGAGGTGGCTACACCTTC. This codes for CASSLLQGGGGYTF.

This clone was seen more than once but under ten times. The chain carries TRBV30 and TRBJ1-1; 9 bases align to TRBD1. The CDR3 contains 12 residues. Germline V lookup: CDR1 GTSNPN, CDR2 SVGIG (reference sequence). V lost 5 bases, J lost 6 bases, and 4 bases stayed unmatched. The CDR3: CAWDRGVAEAFF. The CDR3 DNA sequence: TGTGCCTGGGACAGGGGGGTCGCTGAAGCTTTCTTT.

The chain couples TRBV29-1 to TRBJ2-1; TRBD2 might be the D (5 bases). CDR1 and CDR2 from the germline V gene are SQVTM and ANQGSEA. This CDR3 is 11 amino acids long. Trimming shortened V by 8 bases and J by 8 bases, and 13 bases separated the two germline ends. The CDR3: CSILRRDEQFF. For the CDR3, the DNA is TGCAGCATCCTAAGGCGGGATGAGCAGTTCTTC.

This sequence joins TRBV19 and TRBJ1-2, with a weak D call TRBD1 (5 bases). This CDR3 spans 15 amino acids. Trimming stripped 7 bases from V and 3 bases from J, with 18 bases between. CDR1 is LNHDA, CDR2 SQIVND, per germline (reference sequence). The CDR3 loop reads CASNSDAIQDYGYTF. CDR3 sequence (DNA): TGTGCCAGTAATAGTGACGCGATACAGGACTATGGCTACACCTTC. The variable domain in full, completed from reference TRBV19 and TRBJ1-2, reads DGGITQSPKYLFRKEGQNVTLSCEQNLNHDAMYWYRQDPGQGLRLIYYSQIVNDFQKGDIAEGYSVSREKKESFPLTVTSAQKNPTAFYLCASNSDAIQDYGYTFGSGTRLTVV.

The J gene is TRBJ2-3, the V gene TRBV6-5; 7 nucleotides align to TRBD1. CDR1 MNHEY and CDR2 SVGAGI come from the germline V gene. This CDR3 has 14 amino acids. The J segment lost 4 bases and the V segment lost 4 bases, leaving 5 bases of the junction unmatched. CDR3 DNA sequence: TGTGCCAGCAGTTCGGGACAGTCAGCAGATACGCAGTATTTT. Translation: CASSSGQSADTQYF.

This rearrangement joins TRBV7-9 to TRBJ2-3, with a weak D call TRBD2 (6 bases). V dropped 5 bases and J dropped 3 bases, with 18 bases sitting between them. The germline V gene has CDR1 SEHNR and CDR2 FQNEAQ (reference sequence). This CDR3 spans 16 amino acids. The CDR3 spells CASSKTRRGGTDTQYF. As DNA, the CDR3 is TGTGCCAGCAGCAAGACTAGGCGGGGTGGGACAGATACGCAGTATTTT.

The chain employs TRBV11-2 and TRBJ2-1; 9 bases agree with TRBD2. The CDR3 has 15 residues. V dropped 3 bases and J dropped 10; count of bases not matched to a gene: 10. Germline CDR1 and CDR2: SGHAT and FQNNGV. In DNA form, the CDR3 reads TGTGCCAGCAGCTTTCGGCTAGCGGGGTTCAGCGAGCAGTTCTTC. Translation gives CASSFRLAGFSEQFF. The full variable domain, rest sourced from reference TRBV11-2 and TRBJ2-1, is EAGVAQSPRYKIIEKRQSVAFWCNPISGHATLYWYQQILGQGPKLLIQFQNNGVVDDSQLPKDRFSAERLKGVDSTLKIQPAKLEDSAVYLCASSFRLAGFSEQFFGPGTRLTVL.

The chain carries TRBV19 and TRBJ1-5; tentative D call: TRBD1 (6 bases). V was cut by 7 bases and J by 5 bases, with 12 bases left in between. From germline, CDR1 is LNHDA and CDR2 SQIVND (reference sequence). The CDR3 totals 13 residues. CDR3 in amino acids: CASTPGADQPQHF. CDR3 nucleotide sequence: TGTGCCAGTACTCCAGGGGCTGATCAGCCCCAGCATTTT.

The chain is built from TRBV5-8 and TRBJ1-1; D gene unclear. The CDR3 sequence is 11 residues long. Germline CDR1 SGHTS, CDR2 YDEGEE. The ends were cut back, 7 bases at V and 1 base at J, with 5 bases in the middle. CDR3 DNA sequence: TGTGCCAGCCGACAGAACACTGAAGCTTTCTTT. It codes for CASRQNTEAFF.

The gene calls are TRBV9 and TRBJ2-5, with 10 positions matching TRBD2. In germline, CDR1 is SGDLS, CDR2 YYNGEE. J was trimmed by 5 bases and V by 0 bases; bases with no gene match: 10. This CDR3 region has 17 residues. The CDR3 loop is CASSVGVGSGGMETQYF. CDR3 nucleotides: TGTGCCAGCAGCGTAGGGGTGGGTAGCGGGGGGATGGAGACCCAGTACTTC.

The chain couples TRBV5-1 to TRBJ2-5; 10 bases align to TRBD2. V shed 3 bases and J 9 bases; nucleotides not matched to a gene: 14. In germline, CDR1 is SGHRS, CDR2 YFSETQ. The CDR3 spans 16 residues. CDR3 residues: CASSWTGTSARVAQYF. CDR3 sequence (DNA): TGCGCCAGCAGCTGGACCGGGACTAGCGCGAGAGTGGCCCAGTACTTC.

The rearrangement joins TRBV7-3 to TRBJ2-3; a possible D gene is TRBD2 (6 bases). V was clipped by 3 bases and J by 2 bases, with 12 bases between them. This CDR3 spans 15 amino acids. From germline, CDR1 is SGHTA and CDR2 FQGTGA. The CDR3 region is CASSFHGSPTDTQYF. DNA of the CDR3: TGTGCCAGCAGCTTTCACGGGAGCCCCACAGATACGCAGTATTTT.

The genes are TRBV16 and TRBJ2-1; no clear D gene. V was pared by 3 bases and J by 7 bases, with 16 bases between. Germline CDR1 KGHSY, CDR2 FQNENV. The CDR3 has 15 amino acids. DNA of the CDR3: TGTGCCAGCAGCCAGGGCAGGTTTTCTGAGAATGAGCAGTTCTTC. Amino acids: CASSQGRFSENEQFF.

This clone was seen a single time. The gene calls are TRBV27 and TRBJ2-1, with D perhaps matching TRBD2 (5 bases). There are 14 residues in the CDR3. From germline, CDR1 is MNHEY and CDR2 SMNVEV (reference sequence). The V end was cut by 5 bases, the J end by 4 bases, with 12 bases between. The CDR3 DNA follows: TGTGCCAGCAGTCTCCCGGGGTTATACAATGAGCAGTTCTTC. As protein: CASSLPGLYNEQFF.

This chain connects TRBV11-3 to TRBJ2-2, with D possibly TRBD2 on 6 matching bases. The V gene lost 5 bases and the J gene lost 3 bases, with 10 bases spanning the gap. The CDR3 length is 14 residues. The germline CDR1 and CDR2 sequences are SGHNT and YENEEA. CDR3 sequence (DNA): TGTGCCAGCAGCCCACCGGGGGACACCGGGGAGCTGTTTTTT. Its translation is CASSPPGDTGELFF. The entire variable domain, with the rest obtained from reference TRBV11-3 and TRBJ2-2, is as follows: EAGVVQSPRYKIIEKKQPVAFWCNPISGHNTLYWYLQNLGQGPELLIRYENEEAVDDSQLPKDRFSAERLKGVDSTLKIQPAELGDSAVYLCASSPPGDTGELFFGEGSRLTVL.

The chain has TRBV3-1 (or the pseudogene TRBV3-2) and TRBJ1-1; D might be TRBD1 (5 bases). Germline assignment: CDR1 LGHDT and CDR2 YNNKEL (reference sequence). V was shortened by 3 bases and J by 0 bases, with 20 bases between the two germline ends. The CDR3 contains 18 residues. This CDR3 is CASSQPRGVGSMNTEAFF. Here the CDR3 DNA reads TGTGCCAGCAGCCAGCCTCGGGGGGTCGGAAGCATGAACACTGAAGCTTTCTTT.

The chain recombines TRBV5-1 with TRBJ1-2, with D perhaps matching TRBD1 (6 bases). The CDR3 sequence is 15 residues long. Trimming took off 4 bases at V and 3 bases at J, with 16 bases between the two ends. Germline CDR1 and CDR2: SGHRS and YFSETQ. CDR3 residues: CASSPAQGLHYGYTF. The CDR3 bases are TGCGCCAGCAGCCCAGCTCAGGGGTTGCACTATGGCTACACCTTC.

This chain links TRBV2 with TRBJ1-1, with no clear D. The CDR3 runs 14 residues. The germline gives CDR1 SNHLY, CDR2 FYNNEI. V shed 4 bases and J shed 1 base, with 10 bases lying between them. The CDR3 loop reads CASSALGGNTEAFF. The CDR3 nucleotides are TGTGCCAGCAGTGCGCTCGGTGGGAACACTGAAGCTTTCTTT.

The chain couples TRBV6-2 or TRBV6-3 to TRBJ2-7; no definite D call. The CDR3 is made up of 13 amino acids. CDR1 MNHEY and CDR2 SVGEGT come from the germline V gene. V shed 0 bases and J shed 9 bases, with 12 bases lying between them. The CDR3 reads CASSYSNPPGQYF. Written as DNA, the CDR3 is TGTGCCAGCAGTTACTCGAATCCGCCCGGGCAGTACTTC.

This clone was recorded a few times. The chain uses TRBV9 and TRBJ2-5, with D perhaps matching TRBD2 (6 bases). From germline, CDR1 is SGDLS and CDR2 YYNGEE. The CDR3 consists of 16 residues. The V gene lost 0 bases and the J gene lost 4 bases, with 16 bases spanning the gap. The CDR3 sequence: CASSVEARGGVETQYF. For the CDR3, the DNA is TGTGCCAGCAGCGTAGAGGCTAGAGGAGGGGTAGAGACCCAGTACTTC.

This chain uses TRBV6-2 or TRBV6-3 with TRBJ1-2; D is uncertain. CDR3 size: 12 residues. V was clipped by 5 bases and J by 5 bases, with 9 bases between them. Germline CDR1 and CDR2: MNHEY and SVGEGT. CDR3 protein: CASSPGGYGYTF. DNA of the CDR3: TGTGCCAGCAGTCCCGGCGGGTATGGCTACACCTTC.